The clone carrying this T cell receptor (beta chain) has ten or more counts. Antigen specificity is unknown. Using its own MiXCR run on the PCR reads, TCRdb lists one record per CDR3 protein. The table has about 630,000 distinct CDR3 sequences, about 25% seen once. The sample comes from a study of molecular identifiers for immune sequencing clone quantification. Looking at the study overall: Replicate experiments took RNA from about 21,000 or 97,000 naive CD8 cells, divided it five ways and sequenced four. General study results and limits: The share of molecules held by clones above 20 RNA copies was over 98% in effector cells and under 1% in naive cells.

Per germline, CDR1 MNHEY and CDR2 SMNVEV (reference sequence). V dropped 3 bases and J dropped 5 bases, with 13 bases sitting between them. This CDR3 comprises 14 residues. Using 10%, 30% or 50% RNA, naive CD8 libraries were derived from approximately 20,000 to 1,000,000 sorted cells. Naive CD8 T cell sorting was performed on the CD8+CD4-CCR7+CD45RA+ phenotype. The clonotype originates from a human donor in good health. Some libraries in this study had Jurkat cell RNA spiked in. The sample was naive CD8+ T cells from blood, with Jurkat cell RNA spiked in. Subset in this sample: FACS-sorted CD8+CD4-CCR7+CD45RA+ naive T cells. The chain is built from TRBV27 and TRBJ2-5, with TRBD2 as a possible D gene (6 bases). DNA of the CDR3: TGTGCCAGCAGTTTGTCGGGAGTCGGGGAGACCCAGTACTTC. Translating it yields CASSLSGVGETQYF.